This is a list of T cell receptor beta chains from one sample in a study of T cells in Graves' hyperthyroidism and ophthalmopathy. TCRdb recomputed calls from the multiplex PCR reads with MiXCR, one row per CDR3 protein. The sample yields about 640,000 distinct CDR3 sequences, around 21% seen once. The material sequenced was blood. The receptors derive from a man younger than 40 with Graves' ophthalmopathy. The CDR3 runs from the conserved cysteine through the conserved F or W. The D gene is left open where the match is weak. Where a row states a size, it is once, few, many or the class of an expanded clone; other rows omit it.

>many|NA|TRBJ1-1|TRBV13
TGTGCCAGCAGCAACCCTCAGGGGACTGAAGCTTTCTTT
CASSNPQGTEAFF
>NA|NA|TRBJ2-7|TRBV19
TGTGCCAGTAGTACTGCAAGGGACCACGAGCAGTACTTC
CASSTARDHEQYF
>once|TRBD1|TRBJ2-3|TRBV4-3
TGCGCCAGCAGCCCGGCCGGACAGGGGGTCACAGATACGCAGTATTTT
CASSPAGQGVTDTQYF
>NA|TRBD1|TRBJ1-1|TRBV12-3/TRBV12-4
TGTGCCAGCAGCCCGCCCGGGACAGATGAAGCTTTCTTT
CASSPPGTDEAFF
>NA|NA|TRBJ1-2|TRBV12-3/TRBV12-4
TGTGCCAGCACCCGGGGGGGTTCCGCGAAGGGAGCTAACTATGGCTACACCTTC
CASTRGGSAKGANYGYTF
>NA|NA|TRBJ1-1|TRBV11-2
TGTGCCAGCAGTGTCACCCAGGGGACTGAAGCTTTCTTT
CASSVTQGTEAFF
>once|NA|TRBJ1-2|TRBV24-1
TGTGCCACCAGTTCCCTACAGGAGTATGGCTACACCTTC
CATSSLQEYGYTF
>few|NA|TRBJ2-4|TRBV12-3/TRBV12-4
TGTGCCAGCAGCCCCCCCATGTCGGGGGCACTAGCCAAAAACATTCAGTACTTC
CASSPPMSGALAKNIQYF
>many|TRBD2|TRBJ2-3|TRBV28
TGTGCCAGCACCGTAGCGGGAGCGGAGGGAACATCAGATACGCAGTATTTT
CASTVAGAEGTSDTQYF
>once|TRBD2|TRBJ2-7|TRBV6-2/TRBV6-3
TGTGCCAGCAGTACCGGGCGGGGGGGCTGGTCCTACGAGCAGTACTTC
CASSTGRGGWSYEQYF
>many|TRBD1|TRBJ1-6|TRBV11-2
TGTGCCAGCAGCCTAGGACAGGGTGTTTCACCCCTCCACTTT
CASSLGQGVSPLHF
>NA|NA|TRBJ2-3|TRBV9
TGTGCCAGCAGCGCCTACCCGGACCCCGAGACAGATACGCAGTATTTT
CASSAYPDPETDTQYF
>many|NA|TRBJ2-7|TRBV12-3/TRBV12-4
TGTGCCAGCAGTTTTTTCGCGGGAAAGTTTGAATCCTACGAGCAGTACTTC
CASSFFAGKFESYEQYF
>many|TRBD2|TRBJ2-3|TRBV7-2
TGTGCCAGCAGCTCCCGGACTAGCGGGAGTCGTCTATCGGATACGCAGTATTTT
CASSSRTSGSRLSDTQYF
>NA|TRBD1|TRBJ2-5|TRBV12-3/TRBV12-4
TGTGCCAGCAGTAGCCCGGGACAGGAAGTTGAGACCCAGTACTTC
CASSSPGQEVETQYF
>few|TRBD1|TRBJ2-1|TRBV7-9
TGTGCCAGCAGCGACTCAGGGGGCGCCCCCAATGAGCAGTTCTTC
CASSDSGGAPNEQFF
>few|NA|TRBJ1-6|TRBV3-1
TGTGCCAGCAACGGGCCACCCCTCCACTTT
CASNGPPLHF
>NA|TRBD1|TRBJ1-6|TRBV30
TGTGCCTGGAGTGTAAGGGGGCGCGGAGATTCACCCCTCCACTTT
CAWSVRGRGDSPLHF